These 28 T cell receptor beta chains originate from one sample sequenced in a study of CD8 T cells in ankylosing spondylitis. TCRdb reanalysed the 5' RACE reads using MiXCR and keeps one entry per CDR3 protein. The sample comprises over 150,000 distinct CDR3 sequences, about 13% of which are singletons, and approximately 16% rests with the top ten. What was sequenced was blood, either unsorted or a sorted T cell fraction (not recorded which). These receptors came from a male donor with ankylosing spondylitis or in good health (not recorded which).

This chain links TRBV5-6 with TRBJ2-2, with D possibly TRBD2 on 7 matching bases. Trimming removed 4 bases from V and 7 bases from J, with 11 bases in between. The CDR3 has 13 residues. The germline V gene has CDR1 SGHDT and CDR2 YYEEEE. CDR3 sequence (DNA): TGTGCCAGCAGCCCGGGGGGCGACGGGGAGCTGTTTTTT. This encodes CASSPGGDGELFF.

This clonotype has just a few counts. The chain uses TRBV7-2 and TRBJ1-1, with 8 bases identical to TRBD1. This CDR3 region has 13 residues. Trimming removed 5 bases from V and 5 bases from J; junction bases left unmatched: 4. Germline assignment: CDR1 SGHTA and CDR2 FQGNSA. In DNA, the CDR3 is TGTGCCAGCAGCCTCCACAGGGGGACTGAAGCTTTCTTT. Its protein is CASSLHRGTEAFF. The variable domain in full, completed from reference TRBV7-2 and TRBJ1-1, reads GAGVSQSPSNKVTEKGKDVELRCDPISGHTALYWYRQSLGQGLEFLIYFQGNSAPDKSGLPSDRFSAERTGGSVSTLTIQRTQQEDSAVYLCASSLHRGTEAFFGQGTRLTVV.

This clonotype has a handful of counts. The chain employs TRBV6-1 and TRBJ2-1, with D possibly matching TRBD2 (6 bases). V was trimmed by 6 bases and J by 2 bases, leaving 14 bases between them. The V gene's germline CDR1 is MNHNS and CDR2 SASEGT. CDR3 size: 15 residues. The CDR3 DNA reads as TGTGCCAGCAGCTCTATGGGAGGTCCCTACAATGAGCAGTTCTTC. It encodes CASSSMGGPYNEQFF.

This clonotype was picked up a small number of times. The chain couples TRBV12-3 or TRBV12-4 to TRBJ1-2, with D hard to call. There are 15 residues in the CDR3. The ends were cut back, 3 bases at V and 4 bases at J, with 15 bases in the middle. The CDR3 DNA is TGTGCCAGCAGTTTCCACCGGGTCCCAACCTATGGCTACACCTTC. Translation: CASSFHRVPTYGYTF.

The CDR3 DNA reads TGCGCCAGCAGCTTGACTCAGCATCTCTCTGGAAACACCATATATTTT. Amino acid sequence: CASSLTQHLSGNTIYF. The J gene is TRBJ1-3, the V gene TRBV5-1; no definite D call. CDR1 and CDR2 from the germline V gene are SGHRS and YFSETQ. Trimming removed 1 base from V and 0 bases from J, with 11 bases in between. The CDR3 is 16 residues long.

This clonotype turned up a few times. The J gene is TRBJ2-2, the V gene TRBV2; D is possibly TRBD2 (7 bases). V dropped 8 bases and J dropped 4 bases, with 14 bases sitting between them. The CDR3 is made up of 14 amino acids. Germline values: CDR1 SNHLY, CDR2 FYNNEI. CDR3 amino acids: CASGGASVTGELFF. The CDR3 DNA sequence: TGTGCCAGCGGGGGGGCTAGCGTCACCGGGGAGCTGTTTTTT.

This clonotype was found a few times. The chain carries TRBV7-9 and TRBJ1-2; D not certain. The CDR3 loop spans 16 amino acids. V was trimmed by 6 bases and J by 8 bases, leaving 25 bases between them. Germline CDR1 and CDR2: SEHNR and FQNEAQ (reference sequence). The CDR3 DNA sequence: TGTGCCAGCAGTCTGGTCCAGTCATATGTAGCGGCCGGCTACACCTTC. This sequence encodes CASSLVQSYVAAGYTF. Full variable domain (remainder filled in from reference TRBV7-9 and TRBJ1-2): DTGVSQNPRHKITKRGQNVTFRCDPISEHNRLYWYRQTLGQGPEFLTYFQNEAQLEKSRLLSDRFSAERPKGSFSTLEIQRTEQGDSAMYLCASSLVQSYVAAGYTFGSGTRLTVV.

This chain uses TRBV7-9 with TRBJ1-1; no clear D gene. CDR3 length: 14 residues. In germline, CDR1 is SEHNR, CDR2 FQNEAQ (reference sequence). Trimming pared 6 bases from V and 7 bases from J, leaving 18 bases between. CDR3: CASSPHEGRREAFF. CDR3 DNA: TGTGCCAGCAGTCCCCATGAGGGTCGTCGTGAAGCTTTCTTT.

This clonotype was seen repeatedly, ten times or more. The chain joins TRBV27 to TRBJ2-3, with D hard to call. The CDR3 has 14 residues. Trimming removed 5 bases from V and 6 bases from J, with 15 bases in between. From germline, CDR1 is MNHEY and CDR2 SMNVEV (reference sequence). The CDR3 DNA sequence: TGTGCCAGCAGTCGATATAACCCCGAGGATACGCAGTATTTT. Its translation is CASSRYNPEDTQYF.

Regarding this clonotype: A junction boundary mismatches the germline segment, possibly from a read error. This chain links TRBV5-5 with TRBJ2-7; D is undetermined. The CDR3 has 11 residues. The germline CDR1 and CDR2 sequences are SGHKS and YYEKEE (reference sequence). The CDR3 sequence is CASSSDGIESF. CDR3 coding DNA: TGTGCCAGCAGCTCGGACGGAATCGAGAGCTTC.

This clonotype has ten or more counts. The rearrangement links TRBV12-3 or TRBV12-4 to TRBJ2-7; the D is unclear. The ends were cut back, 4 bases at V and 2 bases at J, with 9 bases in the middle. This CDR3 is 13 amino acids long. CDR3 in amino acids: CASSWTDPYEQYF. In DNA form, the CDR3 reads TGTGCCAGCAGTTGGACGGATCCCTACGAGCAGTACTTC.

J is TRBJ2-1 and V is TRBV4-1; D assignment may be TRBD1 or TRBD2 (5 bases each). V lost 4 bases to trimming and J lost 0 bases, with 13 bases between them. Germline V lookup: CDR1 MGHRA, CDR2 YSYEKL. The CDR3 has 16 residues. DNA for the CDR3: TGCGCCAGCAGCCCGGGACCTCGTAGCTCCTACAATGAGCAGTTCTTC. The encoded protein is CASSPGPRSSYNEQFF.

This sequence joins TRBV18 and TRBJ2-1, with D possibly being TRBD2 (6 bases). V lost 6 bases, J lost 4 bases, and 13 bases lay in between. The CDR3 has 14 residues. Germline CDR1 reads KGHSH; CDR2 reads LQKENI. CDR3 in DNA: TGTGCCAGCTCCGACACTGGGACTTACAATGAGCAGTTCTTC. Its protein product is CASSDTGTYNEQFF.

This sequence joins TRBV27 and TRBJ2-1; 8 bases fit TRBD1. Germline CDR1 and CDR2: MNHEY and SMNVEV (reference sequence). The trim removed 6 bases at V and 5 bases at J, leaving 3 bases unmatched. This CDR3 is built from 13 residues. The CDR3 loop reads CASRDRANNEQFF. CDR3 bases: TGTGCCAGCAGGGACAGGGCGAACAATGAGCAGTTCTTC.

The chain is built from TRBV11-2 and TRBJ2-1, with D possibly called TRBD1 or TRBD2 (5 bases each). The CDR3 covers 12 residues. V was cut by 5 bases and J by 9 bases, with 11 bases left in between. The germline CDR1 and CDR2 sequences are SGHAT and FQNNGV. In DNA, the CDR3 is TGTGCCAGCAGCGCTTGGGGGACTGAGCAGTTCTTC. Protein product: CASSAWGTEQFF.

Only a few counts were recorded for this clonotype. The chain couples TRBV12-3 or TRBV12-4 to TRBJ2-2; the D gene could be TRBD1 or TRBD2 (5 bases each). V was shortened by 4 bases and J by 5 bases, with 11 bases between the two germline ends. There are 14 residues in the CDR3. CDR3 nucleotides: TGTGCCAGCAGTTGGGGGAGTCTAACCGGGGAGCTGTTTTTT. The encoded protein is CASSWGSLTGELFF.

CDR3 region: CASSQGTILPRELFF. The CDR3 nucleotides read TGTGCCAGCAGCCAAGGGACTATCTTGCCCCGGGAGCTGTTTTTT. The chain couples TRBV4-2 to TRBJ2-2; a possible D gene is TRBD2 (6 bases). Trimming removed 1 base at V and 9 bases at J, with 15 bases between. The CDR3 length is 15 residues. Germline V gene sequence: CDR1 LGHNA, CDR2 YNFKEQ.

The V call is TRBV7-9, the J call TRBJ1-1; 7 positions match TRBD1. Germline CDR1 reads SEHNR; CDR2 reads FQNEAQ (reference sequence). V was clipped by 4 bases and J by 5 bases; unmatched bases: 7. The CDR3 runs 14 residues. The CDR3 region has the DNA TGTGCCAGCAGCTATACAGGGGAGGGGACTGAAGCTTTCTTT. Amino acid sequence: CASSYTGEGTEAFF.

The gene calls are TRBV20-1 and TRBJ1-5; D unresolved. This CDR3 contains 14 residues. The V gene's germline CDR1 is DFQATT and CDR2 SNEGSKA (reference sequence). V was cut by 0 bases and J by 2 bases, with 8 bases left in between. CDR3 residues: CSAREGRGNQPQHF. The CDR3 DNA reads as TGCAGTGCTAGAGAGGGGAGAGGCAATCAGCCCCAGCATTTT.

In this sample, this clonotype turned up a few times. The CDR3: CASSFQYRGRGNTEAFF. The CDR3 DNA follows: TGTGCCAGCAGTTTTCAATATAGGGGGCGTGGGAACACTGAAGCTTTCTTT. The genes are TRBV12-3 or TRBV12-4 and TRBJ1-1, with TRBD1 matching 7 bases. This CDR3 contains 17 residues. Unmatched junction bases numbered 11, after V lost 3 bases and J lost 1 base.

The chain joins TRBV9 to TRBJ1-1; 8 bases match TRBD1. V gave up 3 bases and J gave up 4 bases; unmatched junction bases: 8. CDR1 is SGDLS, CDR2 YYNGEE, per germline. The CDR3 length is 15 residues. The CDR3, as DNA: TGTGCCAGCAGCGCAAACAGGGGGAGGGTCACTGAAGCTTTCTTT. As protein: CASSANRGRVTEAFF. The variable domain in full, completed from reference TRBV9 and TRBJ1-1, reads DSGVTQTPKHLITATGQRVTLRCSPRSGDLSVYWYQQSLDQGLQFLIQYYNGEERAKGNILERFSAQQFPDLHSELNLSSLELGDSALYFCASSANRGRVTEAFFGQGTRLTVV.

CDR3 nucleotides: TGTGCCAGCAGCGGAAGGGGGGGGCGCACAGATACGCAGTATTTT. Protein: CASSGRGGRTDTQYF. This rearrangement joins TRBV7-9 to TRBJ2-3; tentative D call: TRBD2 (7 bases). Between the trimmed V and J ends, which lost 5 bases and 1 base, there was a span of 13 bases. The CDR3 totals 15 residues. Per germline, CDR1 SEHNR and CDR2 FQNEAQ (reference sequence). The full variable domain, rest sourced from reference TRBV7-9 and TRBJ2-3, is DTGVSQNPRHKITKRGQNVTFRCDPISEHNRLYWYRQTLGQGPEFLTYFQNEAQLEKSRLLSDRFSAERPKGSFSTLEIQRTEQGDSAMYLCASSGRGGRTDTQYFGPGTRLTVL.

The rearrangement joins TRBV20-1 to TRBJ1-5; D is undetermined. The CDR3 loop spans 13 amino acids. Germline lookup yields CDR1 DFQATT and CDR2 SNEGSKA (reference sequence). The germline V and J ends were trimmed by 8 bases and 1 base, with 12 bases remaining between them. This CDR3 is CSTDGGSNQPQHF. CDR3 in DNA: TGCAGTACTGATGGTGGGAGCAATCAGCCCCAGCATTTT.

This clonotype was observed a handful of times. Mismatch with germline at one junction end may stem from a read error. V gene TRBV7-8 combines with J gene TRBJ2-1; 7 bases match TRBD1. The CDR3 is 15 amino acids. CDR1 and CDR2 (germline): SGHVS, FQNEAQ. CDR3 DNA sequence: TGTGCCAGCAGCTTGGTGGGACAGTCTTACACTGAGCAGTTCTTC. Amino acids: CASSLVGQSYTEQFF.

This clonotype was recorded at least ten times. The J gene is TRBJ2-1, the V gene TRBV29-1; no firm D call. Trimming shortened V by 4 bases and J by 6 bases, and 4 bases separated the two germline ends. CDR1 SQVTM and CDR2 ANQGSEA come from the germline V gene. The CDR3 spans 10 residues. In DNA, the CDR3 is TGCAGCGTTGGCCTCAATGAGCAGTTCTTC. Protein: CSVGLNEQFF.

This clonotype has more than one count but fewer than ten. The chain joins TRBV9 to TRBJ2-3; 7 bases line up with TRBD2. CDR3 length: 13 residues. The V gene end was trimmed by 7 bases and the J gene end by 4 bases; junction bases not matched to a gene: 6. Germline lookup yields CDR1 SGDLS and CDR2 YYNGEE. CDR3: CASDSGASDTQYF. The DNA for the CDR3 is TGTGCCAGCGACAGCGGGGCCTCAGATACGCAGTATTTT.

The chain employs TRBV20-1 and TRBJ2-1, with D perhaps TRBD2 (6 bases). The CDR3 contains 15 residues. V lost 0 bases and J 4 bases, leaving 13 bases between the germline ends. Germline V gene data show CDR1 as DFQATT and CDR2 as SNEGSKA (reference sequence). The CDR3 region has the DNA TGCAGTGCTAGAGATATGGGAGGCGATTACAATGAGCAGTTCTTC. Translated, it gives CSARDMGGDYNEQFF.

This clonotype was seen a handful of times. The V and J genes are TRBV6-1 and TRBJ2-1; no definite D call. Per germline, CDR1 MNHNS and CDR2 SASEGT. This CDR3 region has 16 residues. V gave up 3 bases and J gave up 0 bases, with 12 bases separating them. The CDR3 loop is CASSEVIQVSYNEQFF. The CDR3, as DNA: TGTGCCAGCAGTGAGGTAATCCAGGTCTCCTACAATGAGCAGTTCTTC.